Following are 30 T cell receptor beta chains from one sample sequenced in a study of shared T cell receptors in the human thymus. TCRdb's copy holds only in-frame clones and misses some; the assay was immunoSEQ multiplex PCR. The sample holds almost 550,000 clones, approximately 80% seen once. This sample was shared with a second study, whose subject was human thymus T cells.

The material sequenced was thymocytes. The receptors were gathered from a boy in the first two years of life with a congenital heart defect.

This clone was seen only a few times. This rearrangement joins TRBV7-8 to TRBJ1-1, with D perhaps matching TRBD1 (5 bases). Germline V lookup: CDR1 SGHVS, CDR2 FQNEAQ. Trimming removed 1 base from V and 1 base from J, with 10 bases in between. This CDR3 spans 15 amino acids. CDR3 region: CASSLGRTRNTEAFF. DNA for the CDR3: TGTGCCAGCAGCTTAGGTCGGACAAGGAACACTGAAGCTTTCTTT.

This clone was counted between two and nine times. The CDR3 here is CASSLRKKRSSYEQYF. The CDR3 DNA sequence: TGTGCCAGCAGTTTAAGGAAGAAGCGGAGCTCCTACGAGCAGTACTTC. This chain links TRBV28 with TRBJ2-7; weak D call: TRBD2 (5 bases). This CDR3 spans 16 amino acids. The V end lost 2 bases, the J end lost 0 bases, and 14 bases lay between the germline ends. Germline V CDR1 and CDR2: MDHEN, SYDVKM.

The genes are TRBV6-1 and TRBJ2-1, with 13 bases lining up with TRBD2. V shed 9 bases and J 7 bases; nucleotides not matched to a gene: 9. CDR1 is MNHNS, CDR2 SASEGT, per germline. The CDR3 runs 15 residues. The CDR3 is CASQPGLAGRNEQFF. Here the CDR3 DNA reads TGTGCCAGTCAACCGGGACTAGCGGGACGGAATGAGCAGTTCTTC.

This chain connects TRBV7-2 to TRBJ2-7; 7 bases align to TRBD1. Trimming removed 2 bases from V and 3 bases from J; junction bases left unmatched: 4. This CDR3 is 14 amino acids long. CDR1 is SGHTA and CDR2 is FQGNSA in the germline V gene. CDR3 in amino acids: CASSLQGEFYEQYF. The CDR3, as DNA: TGTGCCAGCAGCTTACAGGGGGAGTTCTACGAGCAGTACTTC. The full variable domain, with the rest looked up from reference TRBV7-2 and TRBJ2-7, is GAGVSQSPSNKVTEKGKDVELRCDPISGHTALYWYRQSLGQGLEFLIYFQGNSAPDKSGLPSDRFSAERTGGSVSTLTIQRTQQEDSAVYLCASSLQGEFYEQYFGPGTRLTVT.

The DNA for the CDR3 is TGCGCCAGCCCCCCCCGGGACAGGCTATCGAGCTCCTACGAGCAGTACTTC. Translation gives CASPPRDRLSSSYEQYF. J is TRBJ2-7 and V is TRBV10-1; TRBD1 aligns across 8 bases. After removal of 8 bases from V and 0 bases from J, the junction contained 15 bases not matched to a gene. CDR3 length: 17 residues. The germline CDR1 and CDR2 sequences are WNHNN and SYGVQD (reference sequence).

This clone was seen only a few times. The CDR3 DNA follows: TGTGCCTGGAGTGGGTGCCGGGACAGTCAAGAGACCCAGTACTTC. This translates into CAWSGCRDSQETQYF. The gene calls are TRBV30 and TRBJ2-5; 7 bases are shared with TRBD1. CDR3 length: 15 amino acids. The germline CDR1 and CDR2 sequences are GTSNPN and SVGIG (reference sequence). After removal of 1 base from V and 2 bases from J, the junction contained 7 bases not matched to a gene.

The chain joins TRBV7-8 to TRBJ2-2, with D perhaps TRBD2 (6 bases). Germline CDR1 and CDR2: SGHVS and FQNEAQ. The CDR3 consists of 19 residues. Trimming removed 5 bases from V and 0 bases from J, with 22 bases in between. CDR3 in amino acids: CASSPEGSTGLPNTGELFF. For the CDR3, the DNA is TGTGCCAGCAGCCCAGAAGGATCGACGGGACTCCCGAACACCGGGGAGCTGTTTTTT.

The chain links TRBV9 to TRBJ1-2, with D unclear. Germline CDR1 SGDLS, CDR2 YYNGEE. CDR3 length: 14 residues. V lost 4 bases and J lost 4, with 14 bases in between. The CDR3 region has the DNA TGTGCCAGCAGCCCCTTGGGCAGGCTCTATGGCTACACCTTC. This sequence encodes CASSPLGRLYGYTF.

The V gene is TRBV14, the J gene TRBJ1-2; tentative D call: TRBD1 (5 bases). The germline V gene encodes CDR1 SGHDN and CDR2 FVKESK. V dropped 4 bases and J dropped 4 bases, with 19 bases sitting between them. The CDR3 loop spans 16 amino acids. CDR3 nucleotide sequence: TGTGCCAGCAGCCGGATGGGGCTCGGGGGTCCCTATGGCTACACCTTC. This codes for CASSRMGLGGPYGYTF.

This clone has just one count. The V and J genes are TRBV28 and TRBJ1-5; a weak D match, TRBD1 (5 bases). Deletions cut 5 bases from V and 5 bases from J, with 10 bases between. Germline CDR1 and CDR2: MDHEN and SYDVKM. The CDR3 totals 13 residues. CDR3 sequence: CASSVQGDQPQHF. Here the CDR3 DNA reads TGTGCCAGCAGTGTACAAGGGGATCAGCCCCAGCATTTT.

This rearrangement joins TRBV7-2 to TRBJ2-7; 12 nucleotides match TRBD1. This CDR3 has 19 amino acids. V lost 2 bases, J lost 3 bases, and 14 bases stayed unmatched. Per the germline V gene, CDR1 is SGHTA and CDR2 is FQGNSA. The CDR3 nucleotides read TGTGCCAGCAGCTTACCCGGGACAGGGGGCCTAGTCGGCTACTACGAGCAGTACTTC. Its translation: CASSLPGTGGLVGYYEQYF. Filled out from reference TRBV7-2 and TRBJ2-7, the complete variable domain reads GAGVSQSPSNKVTEKGKDVELRCDPISGHTALYWYRQSLGQGLEFLIYFQGNSAPDKSGLPSDRFSAERTGGSVSTLTIQRTQQEDSAVYLCASSLPGTGGLVGYYEQYFGPGTRLTVT.

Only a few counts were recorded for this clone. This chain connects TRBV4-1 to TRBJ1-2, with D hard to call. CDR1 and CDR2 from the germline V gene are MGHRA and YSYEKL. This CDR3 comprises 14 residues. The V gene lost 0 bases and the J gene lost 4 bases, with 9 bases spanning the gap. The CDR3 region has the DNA TGCGCCAGCAGCCAAGATAGGCAGGTCTATGGCTACACCTTC. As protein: CASSQDRQVYGYTF.

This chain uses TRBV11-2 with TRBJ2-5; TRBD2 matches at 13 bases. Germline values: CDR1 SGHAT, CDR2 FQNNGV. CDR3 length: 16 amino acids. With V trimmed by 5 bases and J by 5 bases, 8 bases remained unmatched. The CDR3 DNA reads TGTGCCAGCAGCCCCAGAGGACTAGCGGGAGACGAGACCCAGTACTTC. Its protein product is CASSPRGLAGDETQYF.

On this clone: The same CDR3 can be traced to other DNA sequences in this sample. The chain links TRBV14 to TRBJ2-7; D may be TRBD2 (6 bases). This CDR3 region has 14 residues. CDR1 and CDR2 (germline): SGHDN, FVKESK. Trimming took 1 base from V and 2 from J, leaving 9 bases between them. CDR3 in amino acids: CASSQAGETYEQYF. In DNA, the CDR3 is TGTGCCAGCAGCCAAGCGGGGGAGACCTACGAGCAGTACTTC.

The CDR3 spells CASSVRGLDYEQYF. CDR3 bases: TGTGCCAGCAGCGTTCGGGGACTCGACTACGAGCAGTACTTC. The genes are TRBV9 and TRBJ2-7, with D maybe TRBD2 (6 bases). The CDR3 extends over 14 amino acids. V was trimmed by 2 bases and J by 3 bases, leaving 12 bases between them. Germline CDR1 SGDLS, CDR2 YYNGEE.

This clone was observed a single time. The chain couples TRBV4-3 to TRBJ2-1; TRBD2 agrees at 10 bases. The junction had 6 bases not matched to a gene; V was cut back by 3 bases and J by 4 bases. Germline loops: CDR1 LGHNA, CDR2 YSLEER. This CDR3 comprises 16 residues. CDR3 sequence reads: CASSQGLASRYNEQFF. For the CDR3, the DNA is TGCGCCAGCAGCCAGGGACTAGCGAGTAGGTACAATGAGCAGTTCTTC.

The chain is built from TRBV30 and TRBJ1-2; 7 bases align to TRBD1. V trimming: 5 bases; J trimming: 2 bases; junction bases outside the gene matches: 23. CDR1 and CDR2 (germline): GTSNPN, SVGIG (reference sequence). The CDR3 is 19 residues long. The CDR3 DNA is TGTGCCTGGGGGCCTCTCTCCTTGGGTTGGGGACAGCTAAACTATGGCTACACCTTC. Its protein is CAWGPLSLGWGQLNYGYTF.

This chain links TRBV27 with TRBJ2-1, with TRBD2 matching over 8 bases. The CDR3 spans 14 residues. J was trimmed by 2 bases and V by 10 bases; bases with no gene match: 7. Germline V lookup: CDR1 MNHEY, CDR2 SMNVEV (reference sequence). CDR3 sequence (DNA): TGTGCCACCGGGGGGGGCCCCACCTACAATGAGCAGTTCTTC. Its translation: CATGGGPTYNEQFF.

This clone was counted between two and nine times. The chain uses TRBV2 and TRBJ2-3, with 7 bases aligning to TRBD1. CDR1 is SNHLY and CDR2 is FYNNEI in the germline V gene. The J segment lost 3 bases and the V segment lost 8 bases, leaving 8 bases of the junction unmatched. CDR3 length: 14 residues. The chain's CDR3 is CASYGQGVTDTQYF. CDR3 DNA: TGTGCCAGCTATGGGCAGGGGGTGACAGATACGCAGTATTTT.

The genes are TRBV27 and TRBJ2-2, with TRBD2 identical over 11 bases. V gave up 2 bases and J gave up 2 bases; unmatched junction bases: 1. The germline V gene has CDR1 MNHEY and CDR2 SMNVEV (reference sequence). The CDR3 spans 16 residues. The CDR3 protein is CASSLRLAGNTGELFF. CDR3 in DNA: TGTGCCAGCAGTTTAAGACTAGCGGGAAACACCGGGGAGCTGTTTTTT.

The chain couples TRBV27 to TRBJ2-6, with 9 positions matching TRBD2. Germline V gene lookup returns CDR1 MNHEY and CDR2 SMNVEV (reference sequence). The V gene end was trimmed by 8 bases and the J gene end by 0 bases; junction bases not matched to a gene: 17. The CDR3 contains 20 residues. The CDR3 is CASGFKLAGMDSSGANVLTF. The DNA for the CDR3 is TGTGCCAGCGGATTCAAACTAGCGGGTATGGACAGCTCTGGGGCCAACGTCCTGACTTTC.

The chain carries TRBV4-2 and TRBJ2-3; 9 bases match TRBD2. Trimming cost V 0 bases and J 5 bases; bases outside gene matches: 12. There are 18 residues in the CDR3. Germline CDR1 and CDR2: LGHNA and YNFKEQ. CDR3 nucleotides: TGTGCCAGCAGCCAAGATTGGCAACTAGCGGGCAGAATAGATACGCAGTATTTT. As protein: CASSQDWQLAGRIDTQYF.

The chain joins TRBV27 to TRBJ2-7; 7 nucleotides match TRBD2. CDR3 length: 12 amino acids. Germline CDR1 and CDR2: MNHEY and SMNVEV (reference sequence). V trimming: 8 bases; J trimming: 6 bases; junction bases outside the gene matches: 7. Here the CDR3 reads CASQGREGEQYF. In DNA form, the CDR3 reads TGTGCCAGCCAAGGGAGGGAAGGCGAGCAGTACTTC.

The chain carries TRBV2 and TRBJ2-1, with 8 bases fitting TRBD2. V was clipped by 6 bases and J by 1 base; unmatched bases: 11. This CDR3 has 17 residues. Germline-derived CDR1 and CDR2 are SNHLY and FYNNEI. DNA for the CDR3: TGTGCCAGCAGCGGCTCCCCGGGGGGGGTATCCTACAATGAGCAGTTCTTC. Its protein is CASSGSPGGVSYNEQFF.

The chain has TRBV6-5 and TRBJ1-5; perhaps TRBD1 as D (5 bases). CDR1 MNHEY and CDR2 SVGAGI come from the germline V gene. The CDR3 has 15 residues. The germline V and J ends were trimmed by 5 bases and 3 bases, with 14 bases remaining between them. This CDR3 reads CASSRDSRNNQPQHF. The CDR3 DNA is TGTGCCAGCAGTAGGGACTCCCGGAACAATCAGCCCCAGCATTTT.

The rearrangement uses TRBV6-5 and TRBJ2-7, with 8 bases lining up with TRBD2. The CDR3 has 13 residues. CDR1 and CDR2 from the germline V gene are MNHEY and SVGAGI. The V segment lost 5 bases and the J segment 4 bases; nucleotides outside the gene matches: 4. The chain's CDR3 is CASSTGTRYEQYF. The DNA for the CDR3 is TGTGCCAGCAGTACCGGGACTAGATACGAGCAGTACTTC.

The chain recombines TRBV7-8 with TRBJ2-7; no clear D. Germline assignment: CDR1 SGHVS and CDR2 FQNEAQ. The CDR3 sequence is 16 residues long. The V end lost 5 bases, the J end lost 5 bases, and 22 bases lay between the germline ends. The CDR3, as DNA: TGTGCCAGCAGCCCCCCCTTTAGCCCAACGCAGAACGAGCAGTACTTC. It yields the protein CASSPPFSPTQNEQYF.

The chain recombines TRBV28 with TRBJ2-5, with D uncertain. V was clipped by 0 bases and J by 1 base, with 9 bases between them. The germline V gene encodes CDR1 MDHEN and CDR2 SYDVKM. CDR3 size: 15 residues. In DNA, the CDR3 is TGTGCCAGCAGTTTATGGCAGGCCCCCCAAGAGACCCAGTACTTC. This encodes CASSLWQAPQETQYF. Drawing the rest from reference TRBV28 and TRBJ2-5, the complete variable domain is DVKVTQSSRYLVKRTGEKVFLECVQDMDHENMFWYRQDPGLGLRLIYFSYDVKMKEKGDIPEGYSVSREKKERFSLILESASTNQTSMYLCASSLWQAPQETQYFGPGTRLLVL.

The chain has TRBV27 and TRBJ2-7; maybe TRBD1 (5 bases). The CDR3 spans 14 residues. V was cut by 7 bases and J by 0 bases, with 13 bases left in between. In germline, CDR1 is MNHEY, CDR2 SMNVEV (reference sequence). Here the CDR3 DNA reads TGTGCCAGCACTACCCGACAGAACTCCTACGAGCAGTACTTC. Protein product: CASTTRQNSYEQYF.

CDR3: CASSGHPLGLAALRRETQYF. The DNA of the CDR3 is TGCGCCAGCAGTGGACACCCCCTGGGACTAGCGGCTCTAAGAAGGGAGACCCAGTACTTC. The chain couples TRBV10-1 to TRBJ2-5, with 11 bases fitting TRBD2. V gave up 4 bases and J gave up 5 bases; unmatched junction bases: 21. From germline, CDR1 is WNHNN and CDR2 SYGVQD (reference sequence). CDR3 length equals 20 residues.